This T cell receptor (beta chain) appears in the sequencing data of a study of T cell changes during pregnancy in multiple sclerosis. The data were produced by immunoSEQ multiplex PCR, yet TCRdb's version contains in-frame clones alone and is incomplete. The data contain more than 65,000 clones, about nine tenths of them singletons. The sample holds one count of this clone. CDR1 and CDR2 (germline): MNHEY, SVGAGI. The CDR3 is 14 residues long. V lost 5 bases, J lost 6 bases, and 16 bases lay in between. The TCR comes from a female donor with multiple sclerosis, enrolled in a pregnancy study. The gene calls are TRBV6-5 and TRBJ1-2; possible D gene TRBD1, 6 bases. The source was peripheral blood, collected before pregnancy. CDR3 sequence: CASSQPFGQNGYTF. Written as DNA, the CDR3 is TGTGCCAGCAGTCAACCCTTCGGACAGAATGGCTACACCTTC.